Each of the 26 T cell receptor beta chains below was sequenced from the same sample in a study of blood T cell repertoires in COVID-19. Repertoires were generated with immunoSEQ multiplex PCR, while TCRdb's copy carries only in-frame clones and drops some. The sample shows about 200,000 clones, 80% of them seen only once. The sample taken for sequencing was peripheral blood. The receptor set was obtained from a woman aged 70-85 years with acute or convalescent COVID-19.

The DNA of the CDR3 is TGTGCCAGCAGCTATACTAGCGGGAGTCTGGGCAATGAGCAGTTCTTC. Amino acids: CASSYTSGSLGNEQFF. V gene TRBV7-9 combines with J gene TRBJ2-1; 11 bases are shared with TRBD2. The CDR3 sequence is 16 residues long. Germline-derived CDR1 and CDR2 are SEHNR and FQNEAQ (reference sequence). With 4 bases clipped from V and 6 bases from J, the junction kept 8 bases outside the gene matches.

This clone was observed a few times. This rearrangement joins TRBV30 to TRBJ1-6, with TRBD1 identical over 10 bases. Germline-derived CDR1 and CDR2 are GTSNPN and SVGIG (reference sequence). The CDR3 is 18 residues long. The trim removed 4 bases at V and 10 bases at J, leaving 19 bases unmatched. CDR3 in amino acids: CAWKRSGTGASGGSPLHF. The CDR3 DNA is TGTGCCTGGAAACGATCCGGGACAGGGGCGTCTGGGGGCTCACCCCTCCACTTT.

On this clone: Other DNA sequences from this sample encode an identical CDR3 as well. The gene calls are TRBV12-3 or TRBV12-4 and TRBJ1-2; TRBD1 might be the D (5 bases). V lost 7 bases, J lost 7 bases, and 13 bases lay in between. The CDR3 is 12 amino acids. CDR3 nucleotide sequence: TGTGCCAGCACACTTCGCGGGGGTGGCTACACCTTC. Protein product: CASTLRGGGYTF.

The chain combines TRBV27 with TRBJ2-7, with TRBD1 identical over 8 bases. Trimming took 3 bases from V and 3 from J; bases not matched to a gene: 4. CDR3 length equals 14 residues. Germline V gene lookup returns CDR1 MNHEY and CDR2 SMNVEV (reference sequence). CDR3 amino acids: CASSLQGANYEQYF. The CDR3 DNA is TGTGCCAGCAGTTTGCAGGGGGCCAACTACGAGCAGTACTTC.

A single count supports this clone. The rearrangement links TRBV5-4 to TRBJ1-2, with D possibly being TRBD1 (5 bases). Germline-derived CDR1 and CDR2 are SGHNT and YYREEE (reference sequence). The CDR3 loop spans 12 amino acids. Between the trimmed V and J ends, which lost 2 bases and 7 bases, there was a span of 9 bases. Here the CDR3 DNA reads TGTGCCAGCAGCTTCCAAAGGGGTGGCTACACCTTC. Encoded protein: CASSFQRGGYTF.

This clone was detected a few times. The J gene is TRBJ2-3, the V gene TRBV18; tentatively, D is TRBD2 (6 bases). This CDR3 comprises 14 residues. Trimming cost V 5 bases and J 3 bases, with 12 bases left between them. Germline lookup yields CDR1 KGHSH and CDR2 LQKENI. The CDR3 loop is CASSSSGRTDTQYF. The CDR3 DNA sequence: TGTGCCAGCTCATCCTCCGGGAGAACAGATACGCAGTATTTT.

The rearrangement links TRBV27 to TRBJ2-1; possibly TRBD2 for D (6 bases). CDR3 length: 15 residues. The V and J ends lost 10 bases and 0 bases respectively, with 16 bases between them. CDR1 is MNHEY, CDR2 SMNVEV, per germline (reference sequence). The CDR3 is CATKIREFSYNEQFF. CDR3 sequence (DNA): TGTGCCACCAAAATACGGGAGTTCTCCTACAATGAGCAGTTCTTC.

The J gene is TRBJ2-3, the V gene TRBV10-2; no clear D. Germline CDR1 and CDR2: WSHSY and SAAADI. This CDR3 contains 15 residues. V was cut by 8 bases and J by 0 bases, with 15 bases left in between. The chain's CDR3 is CASGASRTSTDTQYF. For the CDR3, the DNA is TGCGCCAGCGGAGCCAGCAGAACTAGCACAGATACGCAGTATTTT.

This clone was observed once. The chain carries TRBV21-1 and TRBJ2-3; the D call of TRBD2 is as the table states it, not checked on the DNA. TRBV21-1 is designated a pseudogene. CDR3 length: 14 amino acids. The CDR3, as DNA: TGTGCCAGCAGCCGGCGGGTCCCCCAGTCTCCGCAGTATTTT. Translation: CASSRRVPQSPQYF.

V and J are TRBV19 and TRBJ2-1, with 9 nucleotides matching TRBD2. After removal of 4 bases from V and 10 bases from J, the junction contained 11 bases not matched to a gene. The germline V gene has CDR1 LNHDA and CDR2 SQIVND (reference sequence). This CDR3 has 15 residues. CDR3 protein: CASSTTSGPSREQFF. Written as DNA, the CDR3 is TGTGCCAGTAGTACCACTAGCGGGCCGTCCCGGGAGCAGTTCTTC.

This clone was found a few times. The chain recombines TRBV15 with TRBJ2-3, with TRBD2 identical over 8 bases. Losses at the gene ends were 5 bases for V and 4 bases for J; bases not matched to a gene: 14. Germline V lookup: CDR1 LNHNV, CDR2 YYDKDF (reference sequence). The CDR3 consists of 17 residues. CDR3 sequence reads: CATSDSGGGAFSDTQYF. DNA for the CDR3: TGTGCCACCAGCGACTCGGGGGGGGGCGCCTTCTCAGATACGCAGTATTTT.

V and J are TRBV5-6 and TRBJ2-2; 8 bases line up with TRBD1. The ends lost 0 bases at V and 5 bases at J; junction bases unmatched: 3. The germline gives CDR1 SGHDT, CDR2 YYEEEE. This CDR3 comprises 15 residues. CDR3 sequence (DNA): TGTGCCAGCAGCTTGGGGACAGGGATTACCGGGGAGCTGTTTTTT. This codes for CASSLGTGITGELFF.

This clone was detected only a few times. The CDR3 reads CASSESGGTDTQYF. CDR3 coding DNA: TGCGCCAGCAGTGAGTCAGGGGGCACAGATACGCAGTATTTT. The chain recombines TRBV10-2 with TRBJ2-3, with D perhaps matching TRBD1 (5 bases). CDR3 length: 14 residues. Trimming shortened V by 0 bases and J by 1 base, and 5 bases separated the two germline ends. From germline, CDR1 is WSHSY and CDR2 SAAADI.

The CDR3 loop reads CASSQGQVLDQHF. CDR3 DNA: TGTGCCAGCTCACAGGGACAGGTCCTGGATCAGCATTTT. The genes are TRBV18 and TRBJ1-5, with 8 bases aligning to TRBD1. The germline gives CDR1 KGHSH, CDR2 LQKENI. The V gene end was trimmed by 4 bases and the J gene end by 13 bases; junction bases not matched to a gene: 9. The CDR3 loop spans 13 amino acids. The variable domain in full, with the rest retrieved from reference TRBV18 and TRBJ1-5, is NAGVMQNPRHLVRRRGQEARLRCSPMKGHSHVYWYRQLPEEGLKFMVYLQKENIIDESGMPKERFSAEFPKEGPSILRIQQVVRGDSAAYFCASSQGQVLDQHFGDGTRLSIL.

V is TRBV5-4 and J is TRBJ2-3; TRBD2 aligns across 9 bases. Trimming at V came to 2 bases and at J to 2 bases, leaving 3 bases not matched to a gene. Germline lookup yields CDR1 SGHNT and CDR2 YYREEE (reference sequence). The CDR3 has 15 amino acids. CDR3 nucleotides: TGTGCCAGCAGCTTTCGACTAGCGGTCACAGATACGCAGTATTTT. It codes for CASSFRLAVTDTQYF.

To note about this clone: Within the sample, other DNA sequences also encode this same CDR3. This chain connects TRBV5-1 to TRBJ2-7, with TRBD1 as a possible D gene (6 bases). CDR1 and CDR2 (germline): SGHRS, YFSETQ. There are 14 residues in the CDR3. Trimming removed 2 bases from V and 2 bases from J, with 11 bases in between. As DNA, the CDR3 is TGCGCCAGCAGCTTTTCGGGGACAACCTACGAGCAGTACTTC. Its protein is CASSFSGTTYEQYF.

CDR3 protein: CASSATSGSGIQYF. The CDR3 DNA sequence: TGTGCCAGTAGTGCGACTAGCGGGAGTGGCATTCAGTACTTC. The gene calls are TRBV19 and TRBJ2-4; 12 bases are a match to TRBD2. Germline V gives CDR1 LNHDA, CDR2 SQIVND (reference sequence). This CDR3 is 14 amino acids long. With 5 bases clipped from V and 9 bases from J, the junction kept 5 bases outside the gene matches.

The gene calls are TRBV7-9 and TRBJ2-3; D is undetermined. The CDR3 sequence is 16 residues long. Between the trimmed V and J ends, which lost 5 bases and 2 bases, there was a span of 17 bases. CDR1 is SEHNR, CDR2 FQNEAQ, per germline (reference sequence). Here the CDR3 reads CASSPDAPENTDTQYF. Written as DNA, the CDR3 is TGTGCCAGCAGCCCAGACGCTCCGGAGAACACAGATACGCAGTATTTT. Filled out from reference TRBV7-9 and TRBJ2-3, the complete variable domain reads DTGVSQNPRHKITKRGQNVTFRCDPISEHNRLYWYRQTLGQGPEFLTYFQNEAQLEKSRLLSDRFSAERPKGSFSTLEIQRTEQGDSAMYLCASSPDAPENTDTQYFGPGTRLTVL.

Remarks on this clone: A much larger clone differs from this one at a single base, so this may be a read error. The chain couples TRBV6-5 to TRBJ1-6; 7 nucleotides match TRBD1. V lost 4 bases to trimming and J lost 7 bases; unmatched junction nucleotides: 1. CDR1 and CDR2 (germline): MNHEY, SVGAGI. The CDR3 has 13 amino acids. This chain's CDR3 is CASSSDRNSPLHF. Written as DNA, the CDR3 is TGTGCCAGCAGTTCGGACAGGAATTCACCCCTCCACTTT.

The rearrangement uses TRBV9 and TRBJ2-5; weak D call: TRBD2 (5 bases). The length of the CDR3 is 15 residues. V lost 1 base and J 4 bases, leaving 14 bases between the germline ends. Germline-derived CDR1 and CDR2 are SGDLS and YYNGEE. In DNA, the CDR3 is TGTGCCAGCAGCGTACGTCTGGGAGCGCCAGAGACCCAGTACTTC. Translating it yields CASSVRLGAPETQYF.

The V call is TRBV29-1, the J call TRBJ1-1; 7 nucleotides line up with TRBD1. Trimming cost V 7 bases and J 1 base; bases outside gene matches: 6. This CDR3 has 13 amino acids. CDR1 and CDR2 from the germline V gene are SQVTM and ANQGSEA. Here the CDR3 DNA reads TGCAGCGCGCCCCGACAGGGGAACACTGAAGCTTTCTTT. Translated: CSAPRQGNTEAFF.

The chain employs TRBV6-6 and TRBJ2-5; TRBD1 matches 7 bases. Losses at the gene ends were 6 bases for V and 4 bases for J; bases not matched to a gene: 14. Germline CDR1 MNHNY, CDR2 SVGAGI (reference sequence). The CDR3 is 16 residues long. CDR3 amino acids: CASSPFRGGQVETQYF. CDR3 nucleotide sequence: TGTGCCAGCAGCCCGTTCCGAGGGGGCCAAGTAGAGACCCAGTACTTC.

This chain uses TRBV28 with TRBJ1-2, with 10 bases identical to TRBD1. This CDR3 spans 17 amino acids. Germline CDR1 is MDHEN and CDR2 is SYDVKM. V dropped 0 bases and J dropped 6; count of bases not matched to a gene: 10. The CDR3 reads CASSLWGPGQGLDGYTF. The CDR3 coding sequence is TGTGCCAGCAGTTTATGGGGTCCGGGACAGGGGCTGGATGGCTACACCTTC.

The chain is built from TRBV3-1 (or the pseudogene TRBV3-2) and TRBJ2-3, with D unclear. The CDR3 is made up of 14 amino acids. V lost 3 bases and J 1 base, leaving 8 bases between the germline ends. CDR1 LGHDT and CDR2 YNNKEL come from the germline V gene (reference sequence). Here the CDR3 reads CASSQRGGTDTQYF. For the CDR3, the DNA is TGTGCCAGCAGCCAGCGCGGAGGCACAGATACGCAGTATTTT.

There are a few counts of this clone. The chain recombines TRBV28 with TRBJ1-1; TRBD1 matches 7 bases. V dropped 5 bases and J dropped 0; count of bases not matched to a gene: 9. The CDR3 consists of 16 residues. Germline V gene lookup returns CDR1 MDHEN and CDR2 SYDVKM. The CDR3 region has the DNA TGTGCCAGCAGTGACCAGGGGGTAACCATGAACACTGAAGCTTTCTTT. Its translation: CASSDQGVTMNTEAFF.

Details on this clone: A read error may account for a junction end that differs from germline. The chain joins TRBV3-1 (or the pseudogene TRBV3-2) to TRBJ1-1; D might be TRBD1 (6 bases). This CDR3 spans 14 amino acids. The V gene's germline CDR1 is LGHDT and CDR2 YNNKEL (reference sequence). The CDR3 loop reads CTSSQQGSNTEAFF. CDR3 in DNA: TGTACCAGCAGCCAACAGGGATCGAACACTGAAGCTTTCTTT.